The 31 T cell receptor beta chains below were found in one sample sequenced in a study of blood T cell repertoires in COVID-19. TCRdb keeps only in-frame clones here, not all; method: immunoSEQ multiplex PCR. This table holds roughly 150,000 clones, about 91% found once. Sequencing was performed on peripheral blood. The source of these receptors is a human donor in a cohort sampled during active COVID-19.

CDR3 nucleotides: TGTGCCAGCAGCGGCCAACAGGGACCCACTGAAGCTTTCTTT. Translation gives CASSGQQGPTEAFF. The rearrangement uses TRBV7-3 and TRBJ1-1; the D gene is possibly TRBD1 (6 bases). The CDR3 is 14 residues long. The germline CDR1 and CDR2 sequences are SGHTA and FQGTGA. V lost 5 bases to trimming and J lost 4 bases, with 14 bases between them.

A single count supports this clone. The chain employs TRBV7-9 and TRBJ1-2; weak D call: TRBD1 (5 bases). The CDR3 extends over 15 amino acids. The V gene's germline CDR1 is SEHNR and CDR2 FQNEAQ (reference sequence). Trimming shortened V by 4 bases and J by 7 bases, and 19 bases separated the two germline ends. The CDR3 nucleotides read TGTGCCAGCAGCTCCCGGGGGGTAGATGGTCCTGGCTACACCTTC. Protein product: CASSSRGVDGPGYTF.

The genes are TRBV5-1 and TRBJ2-4; tentatively, D is TRBD1 (6 bases). The CDR3 covers 17 residues. Trimming pared 3 bases from V and 3 bases from J, leaving 19 bases between. The germline CDR1 and CDR2 sequences are SGHRS and YFSETQ. The CDR3 sequence: CASSSTPQGWSKNIQYF. The CDR3 nucleotides are TGCGCCAGCAGCTCCACTCCACAGGGCTGGAGCAAAAACATTCAGTACTTC. The full variable domain, rest sourced from reference TRBV5-1 and TRBJ2-4, is KAGVTQTPRYLIKTRGQQVTLSCSPISGHRSVSWYQQTPGQGLQFLFEYFSETQRNKGNFPGRFSGRQFSNSRSEMNVSTLELGDSALYLCASSSTPQGWSKNIQYFGAGTRLSVL.

The rearrangement uses TRBV5-1 and TRBJ1-3; the D gene is possibly TRBD1 (6 bases). Trimming took off 7 bases at V and 4 bases at J, with 9 bases between the two ends. Germline CDR1 and CDR2: SGHRS and YFSETQ. The CDR3 length is 12 residues. As DNA, the CDR3 is TGCGCCAGCGCCGGACAGGGAAACACCATATATTTT. Translated: CASAGQGNTIYF. Based on the CDR3 plus reference TRBV5-1 and TRBJ1-3, the full variable domain is KAGVTQTPRYLIKTRGQQVTLSCSPISGHRSVSWYQQTPGQGLQFLFEYFSETQRNKGNFPGRFSGRQFSNSRSEMNVSTLELGDSALYLCASAGQGNTIYFGEGSWLTVV.

The chain employs TRBV5-5 and TRBJ2-7; 9 nucleotides match TRBD2. This CDR3 has 15 amino acids. The J segment lost 3 bases and the V segment lost 2 bases, leaving 6 bases of the junction unmatched. The germline V gene has CDR1 SGHKS and CDR2 YYEKEE (reference sequence). The CDR3 nucleotides read TGTGCCAGCAGCTTTAGCGGGGGTAGGATCTACGAGCAGTACTTC. It yields the protein CASSFSGGRIYEQYF.

The genes are TRBV3-1 (or the pseudogene TRBV3-2) and TRBJ1-1; D is ambiguous. The CDR3 is 14 amino acids. CDR1 is LGHDT, CDR2 YNNKEL, per germline (reference sequence). V lost 0 bases and J lost 1, with 6 bases in between. CDR3 sequence: CASSQDGGNTEAFF. The CDR3 DNA is TGTGCCAGCAGCCAAGATGGAGGGAACACTGAAGCTTTCTTT.

The CDR3, as DNA: TGTGCCACCAGTGATTCGGGGACAGGGCGAGCCTACGAGCAGTACTTC. It translates to CATSDSGTGRAYEQYF. This sequence joins TRBV24-1 and TRBJ2-7, with 9 bases matching TRBD1. The CDR3 has 16 amino acids. V lost 2 bases to trimming and J lost 2 bases; unmatched junction nucleotides: 6. Germline V gene lookup returns CDR1 KGHDR and CDR2 SFDVKD.

J is TRBJ2-5 and V is TRBV9; D remains ambiguous. This CDR3 contains 13 residues. V lost 0 bases and J 5 bases, leaving 8 bases between the germline ends. CDR1 is SGDLS and CDR2 is YYNGEE in the germline V gene. DNA for the CDR3: TGTGCCAGCAGCGTAGGCCCCAGGGAGACCCAGTACTTC. This encodes CASSVGPRETQYF.

The chain employs TRBV20-1 and TRBJ1-5, with D tentatively TRBD1 (6 bases). The germline V gene encodes CDR1 DFQATT and CDR2 SNEGSKA (reference sequence). The CDR3 has 15 amino acids. With 3 bases removed from V and 1 base from J, the gap between germline ends came to 13 bases. CDR3 loop: CSASEGGVSNQPQHF. DNA for the CDR3: TGCAGTGCTAGTGAAGGGGGGGTCAGCAATCAGCCCCAGCATTTT.

The chain combines TRBV30 with TRBJ2-1; TRBD2 aligns across 8 bases. The CDR3 contains 14 residues. Trimming removed 1 base from V and 3 bases from J; junction bases left unmatched: 2. Germline loops: CDR1 GTSNPN, CDR2 SVGIG (reference sequence). CDR3 DNA: TGTGCCTGGAGTGGGGCGGGGGGCTACAATGAGCAGTTCTTC. Its protein is CAWSGAGGYNEQFF.

This chain connects TRBV12-5 to TRBJ1-1, with D perhaps TRBD1 (5 bases). Germline V CDR1 and CDR2: LGHNT, FRNRAP. Trimming took 1 base from V and 6 from J, leaving 9 bases between them. This CDR3 is built from 13 residues. The CDR3 DNA reads TGTGCTAGTGGTTTGGCGTCAGGGTCTGAAGCTTTCTTT. It is translated as CASGLASGSEAFF.

The chain employs TRBV3-1 (or the pseudogene TRBV3-2) and TRBJ1-2, with TRBD1 identical over 7 bases. Germline trimming cut 2 bases from V and 7 bases from J; bases unmatched to any gene: 7. The germline V gene has CDR1 LGHDT and CDR2 YNNKEL (reference sequence). This CDR3 is built from 14 residues. CDR3 residues: CASSQPDRVGGYTF. The CDR3 bases are TGTGCCAGCAGCCAACCAGACAGGGTAGGTGGCTACACCTTC.

J is TRBJ1-6 and V is TRBV7-9; TRBD1 might be the D (6 bases). Between the trimmed V and J ends, which lost 1 base and 6 bases, there was a span of 7 bases. Germline CDR1 and CDR2: SEHNR and FQNEAQ (reference sequence). This CDR3 has 14 amino acids. CDR3 amino acids: CASSLGTANSPLHF. The CDR3 DNA reads as TGTGCCAGCAGCTTAGGGACAGCTAATTCACCCCTCCACTTT.

The chain is built from TRBV21-1 and TRBJ2-3; the table's D gene call, TRBD2, was not cross checked with the DNA. TRBV21-1 is reported as a pseudogene. The CDR3 sequence is 14 residues long. The CDR3 here is CASSNVLNTDTQYF. Written as DNA, the CDR3 is TGTGCCAGCAGCAACGTACTCAACACAGATACGCAGTATTTT.

The rearrangement links TRBV19 to TRBJ1-6; D call uncertain. The CDR3 length is 16 residues. In germline, CDR1 is LNHDA, CDR2 SQIVND (reference sequence). Trimming removed 4 bases at V and 2 bases at J, with 12 bases between. This CDR3 reads CASSTPRDTYNSPLHF. The CDR3 DNA reads TGTGCCAGTAGTACCCCCCGAGACACCTATAATTCACCCCTCCACTTT. Full variable domain (remainder filled in from reference TRBV19 and TRBJ1-6): DGGITQSPKYLFRKEGQNVTLSCEQNLNHDAMYWYRQDPGQGLRLIYYSQIVNDFQKGDIAEGYSVSREKKESFPLTVTSAQKNPTAFYLCASSTPRDTYNSPLHFGNGTRLTVT.

The V and J genes are TRBV5-6 and TRBJ1-2; 9 bases are a match to TRBD1. Trimming cost V 4 bases and J 2 bases; bases outside gene matches: 6. This CDR3 comprises 15 residues. The V gene's germline CDR1 is SGHDT and CDR2 YYEEEE. The CDR3 loop reads CASSRDRAANYGYTF. As DNA, the CDR3 is TGTGCCAGCAGCAGGGACAGGGCCGCAAACTATGGCTACACCTTC.

This chain links TRBV5-4 with TRBJ1-2; D may be TRBD1 (5 bases). Germline CDR1 SGHNT, CDR2 YYREEE (reference sequence). Trimming cost V 2 bases and J 1 base, with 6 bases left between them. CDR3 size: 13 residues. The CDR3 coding sequence is TGTGCCAGCAGCTTCGGGGGTAACTATGGCTACACCTTC. Its translation is CASSFGGNYGYTF.

The rearrangement links TRBV2 to TRBJ2-3; D might be TRBD1 (5 bases). This CDR3 region has 16 residues. V lost 2 bases and J 1 base, leaving 13 bases between the germline ends. CDR1 is SNHLY and CDR2 is FYNNEI in the germline V gene. The CDR3 bases are TGTGCCAGCAGTGAAATGTACGGCAGGGGCACAGATACGCAGTATTTT. Protein sequence: CASSEMYGRGTDTQYF.

This clone was detected a few times. The V and J genes are TRBV6-5 and TRBJ1-5; 7 bases match TRBD1. Germline V gene lookup returns CDR1 MNHEY and CDR2 SVGAGI. The CDR3 consists of 14 residues. V was pared by 5 bases and J by 9 bases, with 10 bases of the junction left unmatched. The CDR3 sequence: CASSRDRLRGPQHF. CDR3 DNA: TGTGCCAGCAGTCGGGACAGATTAAGGGGGCCCCAGCATTTT.

The chain uses TRBV27 and TRBJ2-2; TRBD1 matches 7 bases. CDR3 length equals 15 residues. Germline V gives CDR1 MNHEY, CDR2 SMNVEV (reference sequence). V gave up 5 bases and J gave up 7 bases; unmatched junction bases: 10. CDR3 sequence reads: CASSLAPQGNGELFF. DNA for the CDR3: TGTGCCAGCAGTCTAGCCCCACAGGGGAACGGGGAGCTGTTTTTT.

This rearrangement joins TRBV20-1 to TRBJ1-2, with D maybe TRBD1 (6 bases). The CDR3 has 13 residues. Trimming removed 3 bases from V and 1 base from J, with 9 bases in between. Germline V lookup: CDR1 DFQATT, CDR2 SNEGSKA (reference sequence). This CDR3 is CSASGQLNYGYTF. The CDR3, as DNA: TGCAGTGCTAGTGGACAGCTTAACTATGGCTACACCTTC.

V and J are TRBV5-4 and TRBJ2-2; 8 nucleotides align to TRBD1. The CDR3 has 16 residues. The germline gives CDR1 SGHNT, CDR2 YYREEE (reference sequence). V lost 4 bases to trimming and J lost 5 bases; unmatched junction nucleotides: 10. The CDR3 DNA is TGTGCCAGCAGCATCTCAGGGGGCGCGAGGACCGGGGAGCTGTTTTTT. Translating gives CASSISGGARTGELFF.

The V call is TRBV9, the J call TRBJ1-2; 7 bases align to TRBD1. After removal of 0 bases from V and 4 bases from J, the junction contained 3 bases not matched to a gene. There are 14 residues in the CDR3. Germline CDR1 and CDR2: SGDLS and YYNGEE. The CDR3 reads CASSVETGLYGYTF. CDR3 in DNA: TGTGCCAGCAGCGTAGAGACAGGGCTCTATGGCTACACCTTC.

The chain recombines TRBV19 with TRBJ1-5, with 7 bases fitting TRBD1. The CDR3 is 13 amino acids. V trimming: 4 bases; J trimming: 8 bases; junction bases outside the gene matches: 5. CDR1 is LNHDA, CDR2 SQIVND, per germline (reference sequence). CDR3 residues: CASSRDSSEPQHF. CDR3 nucleotide sequence: TGTGCCAGTAGTAGGGACAGCAGTGAGCCCCAGCATTTT.

The rearrangement links TRBV18 to TRBJ2-7, with D perhaps TRBD1 (5 bases). Trimming left V 2 bases short and J 6 bases short, with 11 bases between. This CDR3 has 13 residues. Germline CDR1 and CDR2: KGHSH and LQKENI. CDR3 sequence reads: CASSPGQGSEQYF. Here the CDR3 DNA reads TGTGCCAGCTCACCAGGGCAGGGATCCGAGCAGTACTTC.

The rearrangement joins TRBV19 to TRBJ2-5; D may be TRBD2 (6 bases). The CDR3 spans 15 residues. V was cut by 4 bases and J by 5 bases, with 17 bases left in between. Germline V gene data show CDR1 as LNHDA and CDR2 as SQIVND (reference sequence). The CDR3 is CASSTRLGGKETQYF. In DNA form, the CDR3 reads TGTGCCAGTAGTACCCGGCTTGGGGGGAAGGAGACCCAGTACTTC.

The chain joins TRBV6-6 to TRBJ2-7; 7 nucleotides agree with TRBD1. The CDR3 extends over 15 amino acids. Germline-derived CDR1 and CDR2 are MNHNY and SVGAGI (reference sequence). Trimming cost V 6 bases and J 9 bases; bases outside gene matches: 17. CDR3: CASSWGQTDSERQYF. CDR3 coding DNA: TGTGCCAGCAGCTGGGGACAGACCGACTCGGAGAGGCAGTACTTC.

The J gene is TRBJ2-7, the V gene TRBV5-8; D unclear. Trimming cost V 0 bases and J 1 base, with 5 bases left between them. The germline gives CDR1 SGHTS, CDR2 YDEGEE. The CDR3 sequence is 13 residues long. The CDR3 DNA sequence: TGTGCCAGCAGCTTGGGACAATCCTACGAGCAGTACTTC. Its translation is CASSLGQSYEQYF.

This rearrangement joins TRBV4-1 to TRBJ2-1; TRBD1 aligns across 10 bases. With 3 bases clipped from V and 3 bases from J, the junction kept 5 bases outside the gene matches. The CDR3 is 16 residues long. Germline CDR1 is MGHRA and CDR2 is YSYEKL. The chain's CDR3 is CASSQAGTGVYNEQFF. As DNA, the CDR3 is TGCGCCAGCAGCCAGGCCGGGACAGGGGTCTACAATGAGCAGTTCTTC.

The genes are TRBV7-2 and TRBJ1-2; 8 bases are a match to TRBD1. Germline assignment: CDR1 SGHTA and CDR2 FQGNSA. J gave up 8 bases and V 4 bases, and 15 bases lay outside the gene matches. The CDR3 covers 16 residues. CDR3 loop: CASSSRTGRGDWGYTF. In DNA form, the CDR3 reads TGTGCCAGCAGCTCCCGGACAGGGAGGGGGGATTGGGGCTACACCTTC.

This rearrangement joins TRBV6-2 or TRBV6-3 to TRBJ2-5; D is ambiguous. In germline, CDR1 is MNHEY, CDR2 SVGEGT. CDR3 length equals 14 residues. V lost 2 bases and J lost 4, with 11 bases in between. The CDR3 loop reads CASSYPPNRETQYF. CDR3 DNA: TGTGCCAGCAGTTACCCACCGAACAGAGAGACCCAGTACTTC.